These 22 T cell receptor beta chains were all obtained from the same sample, sequenced in a study of blood T cells in healthy people across ages. It was with a sample-barcoded 5' primer and a J-beta primer mix that a second PCR of roughly 7 to 11 cycles was run. TCRdb itself ran the 5' RACE reads through MiXCR, one entry per CDR3 protein. The data contain roughly 1.4 million distinct CDR3 sequences, around 59% of them seen just once; the ten biggest clones take up about 6.7%. Sequences were obtained from blood. Receptor source: a man aged 18 to 30 in good health.

V and J are TRBV6-1 and TRBJ2-5; D unresolved. This CDR3 is 15 amino acids long. Germline values: CDR1 MNHNS, CDR2 SASEGT. The V end was cut by 6 bases, the J end by 4 bases, with 18 bases between. The DNA for the CDR3 is TGTGCCAGCAGCATTTTTCGGGCGCAACTAGAGACCCAGTACTTC. This codes for CASSIFRAQLETQYF.

The J gene is TRBJ2-5, the V gene TRBV6-6, with D uncertain. V gave up 6 bases and J gave up 2 bases, with 16 bases separating them. This CDR3 spans 15 amino acids. Germline assignment: CDR1 MNHNY and CDR2 SVGAGI (reference sequence). CDR3 amino acids: CASSLGPTQQETQYF. CDR3 in DNA: TGTGCCAGCAGCCTCGGACCGACCCAGCAAGAGACCCAGTACTTC.

Comment on this clonotype: A junction end diverges from the germline sequence, so it may reflect a read error. V usage is TRBV7-9 and J usage is TRBJ2-7; tentatively, D is TRBD2 (6 bases). Germline CDR1 reads SEHNR; CDR2 reads FQNEAQ (reference sequence). The CDR3 spans 13 residues. The CDR3 protein is CASSGRGSYEQYF. The CDR3 bases are TGCGCCAGCAGCGGGCGGGGTTCCTACGAGCAGTACTTC.

J is TRBJ2-7 and V is TRBV20-1; TRBD2 is a possible D gene (6 bases). The CDR3 has 13 amino acids. The V gene's germline CDR1 is DFQATT and CDR2 SNEGSKA (reference sequence). V lost 0 bases to trimming and J lost 6 bases, with 12 bases between them. Written as DNA, the CDR3 is TGCAGTGCTAGAGAGTCCCTAGCGCTCGAGCAGTACTTC. This gives the protein CSARESLALEQYF.

The chain recombines TRBV7-8 with TRBJ2-6, with no clear D. The germline V gene has CDR1 SGHVS and CDR2 FQNEAQ. CDR3 length: 17 residues. The V end was cut by 3 bases, the J end by 0 bases, with 12 bases between. The CDR3 DNA follows: TGTGCCAGCAGCTTTTGGGGTATAGCCTCTGGGGCCAACGTCCTGACTTTC. Its protein is CASSFWGIASGANVLTF.

The chain uses TRBV6-2 or TRBV6-3 and TRBJ2-4; weak D call: TRBD1 (6 bases). The end of the DNA fits TRBJ2-7 better, so the J call may be wrong. Per the germline V gene, CDR1 is MNHEY and CDR2 is SVGEGT. The CDR3 contains 15 residues. The chain's CDR3 is CASSYRKGEFYEQYF. CDR3 DNA sequence: TGTGCCAGCAGTTACCGGAAGGGGGAATTCTACGAGCAGTACTTC.

V and J are TRBV20-1 and TRBJ2-7; D call uncertain. Trimming shortened V by 5 bases and J by 2 bases, and 10 bases separated the two germline ends. The CDR3 has 12 amino acids. CDR1 and CDR2 from the germline V gene are DFQATT and SNEGSKA (reference sequence). The CDR3 region has the DNA TGCAGTGCTCGCGGCAACCCCTACGAGCAGTACTTC. This codes for CSARGNPYEQYF.

This sequence joins TRBV7-9 and TRBJ1-2, with TRBD1 identical over 7 bases. The V gene end was trimmed by 7 bases and the J gene end by 0 bases; junction bases not matched to a gene: 8. Germline V gives CDR1 SEHNR, CDR2 FQNEAQ (reference sequence). The CDR3 extends over 15 amino acids. The DNA for the CDR3 is TGTGCCAGCAACCCCACAGGGGCCGCTAACTATGGCTACACCTTC. It yields the protein CASNPTGAANYGYTF.

The chain couples TRBV10-3 to TRBJ1-1, with D possibly matching TRBD1 (5 bases). The CDR3 contains 16 residues. With 10 bases removed from V and 0 bases from J, the gap between germline ends came to 21 bases. The germline gives CDR1 ENHRY, CDR2 SYGVKD. CDR3 nucleotide sequence: TGTGCCACCACACTCGGACAAAGTAGGATGAACACTGAAGCTTTCTTT. Amino acids: CATTLGQSRMNTEAFF.

The gene calls are TRBV4-2 and TRBJ2-4, with unresolved D. This CDR3 is built from 13 residues. Germline V lookup: CDR1 LGHNA, CDR2 YNFKEQ. V lost 1 base to trimming and J lost 8 bases, with 9 bases between them. CDR3 region: CASSQADRDIQYF. The CDR3 nucleotides read TGTGCCAGCAGCCAAGCGGACCGGGACATTCAGTACTTC.

This clonotype was seen more than once but under ten times. This chain links TRBV20-1 with TRBJ1-2; D possibly corresponds to TRBD1 (6 bases). CDR3 length: 15 residues. Germline CDR1 is DFQATT and CDR2 is SNEGSKA (reference sequence). Trimming shortened V by 1 base and J by 0 bases, and 12 bases separated the two germline ends. CDR3 sequence reads: CSARAPGTTNYGYTF. CDR3 nucleotide sequence: TGCAGTGCTAGAGCTCCCGGGACAACTAACTATGGCTACACCTTC.

The chain recombines TRBV6-1 with TRBJ2-1; possibly TRBD1 for D (7 bases). The V gene lost 6 bases and the J gene lost 12 bases, with 27 bases spanning the gap. CDR3 size: 16 residues. Germline-derived CDR1 and CDR2 are MNHNS and SASEGT. CDR3 DNA: TGTGCCAGCAGCCAACCCGGGGTGGAGGGGGCTCTTGTGCAGTTCTTC. Translation: CASSQPGVEGALVQFF.

The chain links TRBV11-3 to TRBJ1-2; D call uncertain. V gave up 1 base and J gave up 0 bases, with 18 bases separating them. Germline CDR1 reads SGHNT; CDR2 reads YENEEA. The CDR3 length is 18 residues. The CDR3 loop reads CASSLVVGVGWANYGYTF. DNA for the CDR3: TGTGCCAGCAGCTTAGTCGTCGGCGTGGGGTGGGCTAACTATGGCTACACCTTC.

The chain links TRBV6-2 or TRBV6-3 to TRBJ2-5, with 7 nucleotides matching TRBD2. The V and J ends lost 5 bases and 3 bases, in that order; junction bases with no gene match: 12. Germline-derived CDR1 and CDR2 are MNHEY and SVGEGT. The CDR3 runs to 16 residues. Here the CDR3 reads CASSVGLGVIKETQYF. The CDR3, as DNA: TGTGCCAGCAGTGTCGGACTAGGGGTCATCAAAGAGACCCAGTACTTC.

The CDR3 is CASSDSNRGDTQYF. As DNA, the CDR3 is TGTGCCAGCAGTGACTCGAACAGGGGAGATACGCAGTATTTT. The genes are TRBV6-4 and TRBJ2-3; 7 bases line up with TRBD1. Germline V gene sequence: CDR1 MRHNA, CDR2 SNTAGT. This CDR3 has 14 amino acids. V was pared by 0 bases and J by 5 bases, with 2 bases of the junction left unmatched.

The chain has TRBV9 and TRBJ2-3; D remains ambiguous. Germline V CDR1 and CDR2: SGDLS, YYNGEE. With 3 bases removed from V and 2 bases from J, the gap between germline ends came to 10 bases. This CDR3 region has 14 residues. In nucleotides, the CDR3 is TGTGCCAGCAGCGGCCCCGGGCTCACAGATACGCAGTATTTT. Protein product: CASSGPGLTDTQYF.

This clonotype has a handful of counts. This chain uses TRBV21-1 with TRBJ2-4; the D call in the table, TRBD1, was not verified against the DNA. The J call may be mistaken, given a closer DNA end match to TRBJ2-7. TRBV21-1 is termed a pseudogene. The CDR3 is made up of 16 amino acids. In DNA, the CDR3 is TGTGCCAGCAGCCCAAAGGACAGGGGGCGAGCCTACGAGCAGTACTTC. It translates to CASSPKDRGRAYEQYF.

The chain employs TRBV29-1 and TRBJ2-7; no clear D. The CDR3 covers 11 residues. Germline V gene data show CDR1 as SQVTM and CDR2 as ANQGSEA. The V gene lost 5 bases and the J gene lost 3 bases, with 8 bases spanning the gap. The CDR3 loop reads CSVLDFYEQYF. The CDR3 bases are TGCAGCGTTCTTGACTTCTACGAGCAGTACTTC.

The chain employs TRBV13 and TRBJ2-5; TRBD2 agrees at 9 bases. The germline V gene has CDR1 PRHDT and CDR2 FYEKMQ (reference sequence). Trimming removed 8 bases from V and 3 bases from J; junction bases left unmatched: 10. This CDR3 is built from 15 residues. CDR3 residues: CASAHGRGGEETQYF. The CDR3 DNA is TGTGCCAGCGCCCATGGGCGGGGGGGCGAAGAGACCCAGTACTTC.

This clonotype was counted only a few times. The CDR3 DNA reads as TGTGCCAGCAGCCGGCTAGCGCAAATTAATGAGCAGTTCTTC. Residues: CASSRLAQINEQFF. V is TRBV14 and J is TRBJ2-1; D possibly corresponds to TRBD2 (6 bases). V shed 4 bases and J shed 7 bases, with 14 bases lying between them. The CDR3 is made up of 14 amino acids. Germline V gives CDR1 SGHDN, CDR2 FVKESK.

In its sample, this clonotype was seen a few times. The chain has TRBV7-8 and TRBJ2-4; weak D call: TRBD2 (6 bases). The J call may be in error: the DNA end matches TRBJ2-7 better. CDR3 length: 14 residues. Per germline, CDR1 SGHVS and CDR2 FQNEAQ. The CDR3 coding sequence is TGTGCCAGCACACGGCTCGGAGGGAAGGACGAGCAGTACTTC. The encoded protein is CASTRLGGKDEQYF.

The V and J genes are TRBV6-2 or TRBV6-3 and TRBJ2-6, with 7 bases lining up with TRBD2. Per the germline V gene, CDR1 is MNHEY and CDR2 is SVGEGT. V shed 6 bases and J 6 bases; nucleotides not matched to a gene: 2. The CDR3 length is 13 residues. The CDR3 DNA follows: TGTGCCAGCAGCAGCGGGAAGGCCAACGTCCTGACTTTC. This translates into CASSSGKANVLTF.